Listed here are 28 T cell receptor beta chains from one sample, sequenced in a study of graft-versus-host responses after intestinal transplantation. The protocol was immunoSEQ multiplex PCR, while the TCRdb copy is restricted to in-frame clones and leaves out a portion. The sample lists about 110,000 clones, around 92% occurring once. These receptors' antigens are unknown. This material consisted of unstimulated CD8+ T cells sorted from spleen or lymph node cells, taken before transplant. The source of these receptors is a human donor who was the organ donor for an intestinal transplant.

The chain has TRBV29-1 and TRBJ2-7; tentatively, D is TRBD1 or TRBD2 (5 bases each). The CDR3 extends over 12 amino acids. The V and J ends lost 4 bases and 5 bases respectively, with 12 bases between them. The V gene's germline CDR1 is SQVTM and CDR2 ANQGSEA. Written as DNA, the CDR3 is TGCAGCGTTGTAGAGGGGATCGACGAGCAGTACTTC. Protein: CSVVEGIDEQYF.

The chain recombines TRBV9 with TRBJ2-1; D might be TRBD2 (7 bases). The V gene lost 3 bases and the J gene lost 3 bases, with 13 bases spanning the gap. Germline V gene sequence: CDR1 SGDLS, CDR2 YYNGEE. The CDR3 has 15 residues. CDR3 nucleotides: TGTGCCAGCAGCGATGGGGGGGCCTTCTACAATGAGCAGTTCTTC. The encoded protein is CASSDGGAFYNEQFF.

This clone was detected a few times. The genes are TRBV5-8 and TRBJ2-3, with TRBD1 identical over 7 bases. From germline, CDR1 is SGHTS and CDR2 YDEGEE. This CDR3 is 15 amino acids long. V was pared by 3 bases and J by 0 bases, with 4 bases of the junction left unmatched. CDR3: CASSSGQTSTDTQYF. The CDR3 nucleotides are TGTGCCAGCAGCTCGGGACAGACTAGCACAGATACGCAGTATTTT.

This clone was seen once. The chain joins TRBV2 to TRBJ2-1; D is unresolved. Germline lookup yields CDR1 SNHLY and CDR2 FYNNEI. Trimming cost V 2 bases and J 0 bases, with 5 bases left between them. The CDR3 is 14 residues long. CDR3 nucleotides: TGTGCCAGCAGTGAATCGGCCTCCTACAATGAGCAGTTCTTC. As protein: CASSESASYNEQFF.

The chain is built from TRBV30 and TRBJ2-3; tentative D call: TRBD1 (5 bases). Germline V CDR1 and CDR2: GTSNPN, SVGIG (reference sequence). Trimming left V 4 bases short and J 6 bases short, with 5 bases between. This CDR3 is built from 10 residues. CDR3 nucleotides: TGTGCCTGGACAGGGGATACGCAGTATTTT. Translation gives CAWTGDTQYF.

CDR3: CASSFRGGRETQYF. CDR3 in DNA: TGTGCCAGCAGTTTCAGGGGGGGCCGGGAGACCCAGTACTTC. The J gene is TRBJ2-5, the V gene TRBV27; TRBD1 or TRBD2 may be the D gene (7 bases each). Germline-derived CDR1 and CDR2 are MNHEY and SMNVEV (reference sequence). The V and J ends lost 3 bases and 5 bases respectively, with 13 bases between them. The CDR3 extends over 14 amino acids.

The chain has TRBV11-2 and TRBJ2-1; D remains unclear. CDR3 length equals 12 residues. V lost 4 bases to trimming and J lost 9 bases, with 10 bases between them. Germline V gene sequence: CDR1 SGHAT, CDR2 FQNNGV. The CDR3 spells CASSSIGSEQFF. For the CDR3, the DNA is TGTGCCAGCAGCTCGATCGGAAGTGAGCAGTTCTTC. The full variable domain, in which reference TRBV11-2 and TRBJ2-1 provide the parts outside the CDR3, is EAGVAQSPRYKIIEKRQSVAFWCNPISGHATLYWYQQILGQGPKLLIQFQNNGVVDDSQLPKDRFSAERLKGVDSTLKIQPAKLEDSAVYLCASSSIGSEQFFGPGTRLTVL.

In DNA, the CDR3 is TGTGCCAGTAGTTTGGGACAGGGGGCGCTGGACGAGCAGTACTTC. It encodes CASSLGQGALDEQYF. The rearrangement links TRBV19 to TRBJ2-5; 12 bases line up with TRBD1. The J call may be in error: the DNA end matches TRBJ2-7 better. CDR3 length equals 15 residues. Germline values: CDR1 LNHDA, CDR2 SQIVND (reference sequence).

This CDR3 is CASTGAGITGELFF. The CDR3 nucleotides read TGTGCCAGTACGGGAGCGGGAATCACCGGGGAGCTGTTTTTT. This rearrangement joins TRBV19 to TRBJ2-2, with 7 bases that match TRBD2. Germline CDR1 is LNHDA and CDR2 is SQIVND (reference sequence). Trimming removed 7 bases from V and 4 bases from J; junction bases left unmatched: 6. This CDR3 spans 14 amino acids.

V and J are TRBV4-3 and TRBJ1-1; perhaps TRBD1 as D (6 bases). The CDR3 contains 16 residues. V gave up 4 bases and J gave up 6 bases, with 21 bases separating them. Per germline, CDR1 LGHNA and CDR2 YSLEER. The CDR3 sequence: CASSPWAGGRGAEAFF. CDR3 sequence (DNA): TGCGCCAGCAGCCCATGGGCGGGCGGCAGGGGAGCTGAAGCTTTCTTT.

V usage is TRBV19 and J usage is TRBJ2-7; possible D gene TRBD2, 5 bases. Trimming left V 3 bases short and J 6 bases short, with 9 bases between. Per the germline V gene, CDR1 is LNHDA and CDR2 is SQIVND (reference sequence). The CDR3 length is 12 residues. CDR3 DNA sequence: TGTGCCAGTAGTATGGGGAGTGTCGAGCAGTACTTC. It is translated as CASSMGSVEQYF.

The chain has TRBV4-1 and TRBJ1-1; 8 bases fit TRBD1. The CDR3 loop spans 15 amino acids. The J segment lost 0 bases and the V segment lost 5 bases, leaving 5 bases of the junction unmatched. CDR1 is MGHRA, CDR2 YSYEKL, per germline. CDR3 DNA: TGCGCCAGCAGCGCCAGGGGGCTTATGAACACTGAAGCTTTCTTT. Its protein product is CASSARGLMNTEAFF.

This rearrangement joins TRBV11-2 to TRBJ1-1; D not certain. Germline CDR1 and CDR2: SGHAT and FQNNGV. Between the trimmed V and J ends, which lost 8 bases and 6 bases, there was a span of 13 bases. The CDR3 is 12 amino acids. CDR3 sequence: CASESGWPEAFF. As DNA, the CDR3 is TGTGCCAGCGAATCGGGGTGGCCTGAAGCTTTCTTT.

The chain couples TRBV5-4 to TRBJ2-7; 10 nucleotides match TRBD2. Germline V gene lookup returns CDR1 SGHNT and CDR2 YYREEE (reference sequence). V lost 4 bases and J lost 2; bases outside the gene matches: 6. This CDR3 has 15 amino acids. Written as DNA, the CDR3 is TGTGCCAGCAGCAGCGGGACTAGCGACCCCTACGAGCAGTACTTC. It is translated as CASSSGTSDPYEQYF.

The chain carries TRBV4-1 and TRBJ2-7; 7 nucleotides agree with TRBD2. This CDR3 has 16 amino acids. V trimming: 0 bases; J trimming: 2 bases; junction bases outside the gene matches: 7. Germline lookup yields CDR1 MGHRA and CDR2 YSYEKL. The CDR3 sequence is CASSQDLSGLPYEQYF. DNA for the CDR3: TGCGCCAGCAGCCAAGATCTTTCGGGACTACCCTACGAGCAGTACTTC.

The chain joins TRBV9 to TRBJ2-2; D uncertain. Trimming took 2 bases from V and 0 from J, leaving 8 bases between them. Germline CDR1 is SGDLS and CDR2 is YYNGEE. The CDR3 runs 15 residues. The CDR3 coding sequence is TGTGCCAGCAGCGTTGACGCCACGAACACCGGGGAGCTGTTTTTT. It yields the protein CASSVDATNTGELFF.

The chain combines TRBV6-5 with TRBJ1-5, with a tentative D call TRBD1 (6 bases). Trimming removed 3 bases from V and 3 bases from J, with 9 bases in between. The CDR3 is 14 residues long. Germline CDR1 reads MNHEY; CDR2 reads SVGAGI. For the CDR3, the DNA is TGTGCCAGCAGTTATAGGGGGGACAATCAGCCCCAGCATTTT. Protein sequence: CASSYRGDNQPQHF.

The V call is TRBV11-2, the J call TRBJ2-1; tentative D call: TRBD2 (5 bases). Trimming took 2 bases from V and 9 from J, leaving 20 bases between them. CDR3 length: 16 residues. Germline CDR1 is SGHAT and CDR2 is FQNNGV. The CDR3 loop reads CASSLFPAEPTREQFF. The CDR3 DNA reads TGTGCCAGCAGCTTATTTCCAGCGGAGCCCACCCGTGAGCAGTTCTTC.

This clone was seen only a few times. V gene TRBV6-6 combines with J gene TRBJ2-7; no clear D. This CDR3 spans 11 amino acids. Trimming cost V 2 bases and J 5 bases, with 4 bases left between them. Germline V CDR1 and CDR2: MNHNY, SVGAGI (reference sequence). CDR3 sequence reads: CASSYQNEQYF. CDR3 in DNA: TGTGCCAGCAGTTACCAGAACGAGCAGTACTTC.

The V call is TRBV5-1, the J call TRBJ2-1; 8 nucleotides agree with TRBD1. Germline CDR1 SGHRS, CDR2 YFSETQ. Trimming took 0 bases from V and 6 from J; bases not matched to a gene: 2. The length of the CDR3 is 14 residues. The CDR3 bases are TGCGCCAGCAGCTTGGGGACAGGGTTCAATGAGCAGTTCTTC. It is translated as CASSLGTGFNEQFF.

The chain uses TRBV7-2 and TRBJ2-5, with TRBD1 identical over 11 bases. Germline CDR1 SGHTA, CDR2 FQGNSA. The CDR3 is 15 amino acids. The V and J ends lost 5 bases and 3 bases, in that order; junction bases with no gene match: 5. CDR3 in DNA: TGTGCCAGCAGCCTAAGGGACAGGGGGGAAGAGACCCAGTACTTC. This encodes CASSLRDRGEETQYF. The entire variable domain, with the rest obtained from reference TRBV7-2 and TRBJ2-5, is as follows: GAGVSQSPSNKVTEKGKDVELRCDPISGHTALYWYRQSLGQGLEFLIYFQGNSAPDKSGLPSDRFSAERTGGSVSTLTIQRTQQEDSAVYLCASSLRDRGEETQYFGPGTRLLVL.

The chain combines TRBV9 with TRBJ1-1; no clear D. Trimming stripped 0 bases from V and 1 base from J, with 7 bases between. Germline assignment: CDR1 SGDLS and CDR2 YYNGEE. The CDR3 consists of 14 residues. CDR3 protein: CASSVDGENTEAFF. In DNA form, the CDR3 reads TGTGCCAGCAGCGTAGACGGGGAGAACACTGAAGCTTTCTTT.

The chain joins TRBV10-2 to TRBJ1-4; D is uncertain. V was cut by 3 bases and J by 13 bases, with 9 bases left in between. This CDR3 has 11 amino acids. Germline CDR1 is WSHSY and CDR2 is SAAADI. CDR3 residues: CASSDAGSLFF. In DNA, the CDR3 is TGCGCCAGCAGTGATGCGGGGTCACTGTTTTTT.

CDR3 bases: TGCGCCAGCAGCCTGTTGGAAGGCACAGATACGCAGTATTTT. It specifies CASSLLEGTDTQYF. This chain connects TRBV5-1 to TRBJ2-3; D is unclear. The CDR3 consists of 14 residues. Germline lookup yields CDR1 SGHRS and CDR2 YFSETQ. The germline V and J ends were trimmed by 4 bases and 1 base, with 10 bases remaining between them.

V and J are TRBV7-2 and TRBJ2-7, with no clear D. The CDR3 sequence is 13 residues long. The germline V gene encodes CDR1 SGHTA and CDR2 FQGNSA. Trimming took off 5 bases at V and 6 bases at J, with 14 bases between the two ends. The CDR3 sequence is CASSRSHLPEQYF. CDR3 bases: TGTGCCAGCAGCCGCTCCCACCTACCCGAGCAGTACTTC.

The chain uses TRBV9 and TRBJ2-2; TRBD1 aligns across 9 bases. The CDR3 has 14 amino acids. V dropped 3 bases and J dropped 8; count of bases not matched to a gene: 5. Germline CDR1 reads SGDLS; CDR2 reads YYNGEE. This chain's CDR3 is CASSAGDRAGELFF. CDR3 nucleotide sequence: TGTGCCAGCAGCGCAGGGGACAGGGCGGGGGAGCTGTTTTTT.

The CDR3 nucleotides read TGTGCCTGGACCGGACCTAGGGGCACAGATACGCAGTATTTT. This codes for CAWTGPRGTDTQYF. V and J are TRBV30 and TRBJ2-3; D ambiguous. CDR3 length equals 14 residues. V lost 4 bases and J lost 1, with 12 bases in between. Germline V CDR1 and CDR2: GTSNPN, SVGIG (reference sequence).

The chain joins TRBV19 to TRBJ2-2; 9 positions match TRBD1. Germline CDR1 LNHDA, CDR2 SQIVND (reference sequence). The length of the CDR3 is 14 residues. V was clipped by 5 bases and J by 7 bases; unmatched bases: 5. The CDR3 DNA reads as TGTGCCAGTAGTTTGGACAGGGGAAGCGGGGAGCTGTTTTTT. Translation gives CASSLDRGSGELFF.